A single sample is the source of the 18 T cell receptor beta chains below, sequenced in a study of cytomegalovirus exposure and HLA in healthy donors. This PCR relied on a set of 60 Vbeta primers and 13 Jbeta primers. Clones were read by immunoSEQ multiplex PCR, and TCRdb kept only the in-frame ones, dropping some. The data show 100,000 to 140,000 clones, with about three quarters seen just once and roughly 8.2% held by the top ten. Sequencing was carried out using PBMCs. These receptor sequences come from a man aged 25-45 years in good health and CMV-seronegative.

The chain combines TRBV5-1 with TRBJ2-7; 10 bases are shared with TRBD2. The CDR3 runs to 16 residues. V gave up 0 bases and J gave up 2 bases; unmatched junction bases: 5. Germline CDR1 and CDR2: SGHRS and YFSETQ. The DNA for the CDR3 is TGCGCCAGCAGCTTGGTCCTAGCGGGAGCCGCCTACGAGCAGTACTTC. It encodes CASSLVLAGAAYEQYF.

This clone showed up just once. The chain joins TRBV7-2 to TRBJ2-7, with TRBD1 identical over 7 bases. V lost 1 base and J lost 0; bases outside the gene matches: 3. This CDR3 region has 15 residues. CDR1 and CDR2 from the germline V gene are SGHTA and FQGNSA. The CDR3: CASSLGQGTSYEQYF. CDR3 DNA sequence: TGTGCCAGCAGCTTAGGACAGGGAACCTCCTACGAGCAGTACTTC.

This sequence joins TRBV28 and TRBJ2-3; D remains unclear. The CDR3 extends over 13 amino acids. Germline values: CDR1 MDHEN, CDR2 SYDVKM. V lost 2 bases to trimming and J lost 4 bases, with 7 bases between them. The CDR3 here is CASSLNAADTQYF. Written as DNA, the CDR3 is TGTGCCAGCAGTTTAAATGCGGCAGATACGCAGTATTTT. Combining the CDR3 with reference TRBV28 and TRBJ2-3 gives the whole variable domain DVKVTQSSRYLVKRTGEKVFLECVQDMDHENMFWYRQDPGLGLRLIYFSYDVKMKEKGDIPEGYSVSREKKERFSLILESASTNQTSMYLCASSLNAADTQYFGPGTRLTVL.

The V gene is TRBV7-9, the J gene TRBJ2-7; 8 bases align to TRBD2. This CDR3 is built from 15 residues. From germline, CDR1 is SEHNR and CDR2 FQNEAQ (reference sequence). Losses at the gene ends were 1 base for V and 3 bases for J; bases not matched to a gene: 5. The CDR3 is CASSLELAELYEQYF. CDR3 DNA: TGTGCCAGCAGCTTAGAACTAGCGGAGCTCTACGAGCAGTACTTC.

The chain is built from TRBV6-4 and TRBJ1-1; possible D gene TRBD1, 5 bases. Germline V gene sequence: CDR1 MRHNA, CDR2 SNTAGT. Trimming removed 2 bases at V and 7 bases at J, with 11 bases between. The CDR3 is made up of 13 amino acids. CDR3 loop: CASSDEAGHEAFF. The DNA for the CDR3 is TGTGCCAGCAGTGACGAAGCGGGGCATGAAGCTTTCTTT.

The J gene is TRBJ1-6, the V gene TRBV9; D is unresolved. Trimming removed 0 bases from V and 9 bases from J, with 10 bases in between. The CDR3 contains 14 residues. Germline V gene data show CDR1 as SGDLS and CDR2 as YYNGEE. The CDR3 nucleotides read TGTGCCAGCAGCGTAGCCGGGGATGGTTCACCCCTCCACTTT. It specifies CASSVAGDGSPLHF.

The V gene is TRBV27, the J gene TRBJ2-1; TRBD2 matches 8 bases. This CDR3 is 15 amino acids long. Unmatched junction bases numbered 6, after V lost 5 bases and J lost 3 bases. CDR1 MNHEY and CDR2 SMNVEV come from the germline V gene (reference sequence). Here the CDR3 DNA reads TGTGCCAGCAGTGGGGTTGCGGGAGGCTACAATGAGCAGTTCTTC. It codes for CASSGVAGGYNEQFF.

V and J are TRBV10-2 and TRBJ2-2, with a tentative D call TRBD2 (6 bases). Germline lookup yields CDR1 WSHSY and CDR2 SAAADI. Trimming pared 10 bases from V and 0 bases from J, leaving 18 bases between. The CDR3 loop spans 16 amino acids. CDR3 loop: CATSQRALANTGELFF. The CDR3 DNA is TGCGCCACCAGCCAGCGGGCCCTAGCGAACACCGGGGAGCTGTTTTTT.

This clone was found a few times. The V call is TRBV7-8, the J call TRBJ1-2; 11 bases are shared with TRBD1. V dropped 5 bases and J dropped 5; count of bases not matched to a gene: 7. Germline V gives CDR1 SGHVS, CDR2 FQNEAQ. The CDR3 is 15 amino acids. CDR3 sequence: CASSPRTGGVYGYTF. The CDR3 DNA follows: TGTGCCAGCAGCCCCCGGACAGGGGGCGTTTATGGCTACACCTTC.

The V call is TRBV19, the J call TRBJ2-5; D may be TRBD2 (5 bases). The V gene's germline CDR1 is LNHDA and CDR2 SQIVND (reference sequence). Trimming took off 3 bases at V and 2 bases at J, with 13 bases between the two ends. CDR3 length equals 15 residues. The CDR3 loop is CASSIGLSGQETQYF. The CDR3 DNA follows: TGTGCCAGTAGTATCGGCTTAAGCGGACAAGAGACCCAGTACTTC.

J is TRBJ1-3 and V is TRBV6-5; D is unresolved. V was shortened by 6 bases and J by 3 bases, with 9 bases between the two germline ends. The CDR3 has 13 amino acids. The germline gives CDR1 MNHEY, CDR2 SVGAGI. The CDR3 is CASSQRRGNTIYF. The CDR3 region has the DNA TGTGCCAGCAGCCAGCGGCGTGGAAACACCATATATTTT.

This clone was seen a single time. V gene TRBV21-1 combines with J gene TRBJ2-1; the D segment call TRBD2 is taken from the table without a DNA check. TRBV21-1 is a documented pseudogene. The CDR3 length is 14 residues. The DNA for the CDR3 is TGTGCCAGCAGCAAAGTGAGCGGGGACAATGAGCAGTTCTTC. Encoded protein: CASSKVSGDNEQFF.

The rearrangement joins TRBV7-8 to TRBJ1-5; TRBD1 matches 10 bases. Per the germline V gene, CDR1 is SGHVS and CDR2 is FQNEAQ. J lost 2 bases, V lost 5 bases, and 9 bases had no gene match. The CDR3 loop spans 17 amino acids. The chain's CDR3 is CASSVGTGVTGNQPQHF. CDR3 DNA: TGTGCCAGCAGCGTGGGGACAGGGGTTACGGGCAATCAGCCCCAGCATTTT.

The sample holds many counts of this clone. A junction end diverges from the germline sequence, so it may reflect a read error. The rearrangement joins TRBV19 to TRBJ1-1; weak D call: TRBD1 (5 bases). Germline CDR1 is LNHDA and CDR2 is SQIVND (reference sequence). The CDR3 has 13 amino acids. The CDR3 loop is CASRGPGNSEAFF. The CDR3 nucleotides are TGTGCCAGTAGAGGCCCAGGGAACTCTGAAGCTTTCTTT.

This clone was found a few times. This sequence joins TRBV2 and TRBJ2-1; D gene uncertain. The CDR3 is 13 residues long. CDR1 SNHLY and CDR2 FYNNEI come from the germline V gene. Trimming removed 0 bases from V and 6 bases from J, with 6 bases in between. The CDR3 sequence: CASSEAWANEQFF. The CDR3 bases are TGTGCCAGCAGTGAAGCGTGGGCCAATGAGCAGTTCTTC.

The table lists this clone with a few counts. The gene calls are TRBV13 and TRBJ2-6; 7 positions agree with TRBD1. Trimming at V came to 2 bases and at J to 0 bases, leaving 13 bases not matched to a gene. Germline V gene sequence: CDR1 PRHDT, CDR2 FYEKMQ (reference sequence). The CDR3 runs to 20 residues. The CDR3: CASSLSYSWAGGSGANVLTF. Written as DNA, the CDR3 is TGTGCCAGCAGCTTATCCTATTCCTGGGCAGGGGGCTCTGGGGCCAACGTCCTGACTTTC.

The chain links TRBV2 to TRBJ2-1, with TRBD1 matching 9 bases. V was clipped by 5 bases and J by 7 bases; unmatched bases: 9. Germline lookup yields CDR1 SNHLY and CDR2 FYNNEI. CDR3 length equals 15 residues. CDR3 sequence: CASSSPGQGQNEQFF. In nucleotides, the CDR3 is TGTGCCAGCAGTTCTCCGGGACAGGGACAGAATGAGCAGTTCTTC. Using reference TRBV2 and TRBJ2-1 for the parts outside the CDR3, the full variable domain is EPEVTQTPSHQVTQMGQEVILRCVPISNHLYFYWYRQILGQKVEFLVSFYNNEISEKSEIFDDQFSVERPDGSNFTLKIRSTKLEDSAMYFCASSSPGQGQNEQFFGPGTRLTVL.

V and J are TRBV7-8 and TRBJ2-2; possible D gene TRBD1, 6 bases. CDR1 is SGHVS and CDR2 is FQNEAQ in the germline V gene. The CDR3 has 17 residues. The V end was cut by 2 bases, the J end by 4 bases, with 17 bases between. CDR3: CASSLKGGGVATGELFF. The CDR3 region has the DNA TGTGCCAGCAGCTTAAAAGGTGGGGGCGTTGCCACCGGGGAGCTGTTTTTT. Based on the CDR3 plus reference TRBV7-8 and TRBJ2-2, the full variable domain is GAGVSQSPRYKVAKRGQDVALRCDPISGHVSLFWYQQALGQGPEFLTYFQNEAQLDKSGLPSDRFFAERPEGSVSTLKIQRTQQEDSAVYLCASSLKGGGVATGELFFGEGSRLTVL.